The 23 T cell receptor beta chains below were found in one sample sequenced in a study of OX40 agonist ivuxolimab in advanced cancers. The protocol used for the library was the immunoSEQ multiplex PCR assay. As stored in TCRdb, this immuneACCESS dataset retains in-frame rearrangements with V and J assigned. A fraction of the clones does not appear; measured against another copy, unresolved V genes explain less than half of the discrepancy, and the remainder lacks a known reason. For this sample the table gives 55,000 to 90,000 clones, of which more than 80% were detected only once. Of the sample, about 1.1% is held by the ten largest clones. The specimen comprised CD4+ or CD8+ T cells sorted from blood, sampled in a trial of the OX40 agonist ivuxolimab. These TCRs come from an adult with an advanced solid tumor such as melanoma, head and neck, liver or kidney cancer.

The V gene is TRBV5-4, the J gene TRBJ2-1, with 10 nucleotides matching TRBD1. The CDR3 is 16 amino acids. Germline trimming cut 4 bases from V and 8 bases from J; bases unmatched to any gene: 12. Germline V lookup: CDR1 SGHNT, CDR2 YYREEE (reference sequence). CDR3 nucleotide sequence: TGTGCCAGCAGCCCTTGGGGGACAGGGGACGGGGATGAGCAGTTCTTC. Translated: CASSPWGTGDGDEQFF.

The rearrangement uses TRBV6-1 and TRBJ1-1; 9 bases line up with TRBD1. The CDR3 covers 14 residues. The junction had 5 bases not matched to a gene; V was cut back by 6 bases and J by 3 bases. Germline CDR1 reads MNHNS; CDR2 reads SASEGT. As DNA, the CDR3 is TGTGCCAGCAGCAGGACAGGGGCTGACACTGAAGCTTTCTTT. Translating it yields CASSRTGADTEAFF.

CDR3 protein: CASSIEGPSLTNYGYTF. In DNA form, the CDR3 reads TGTGCCAGTAGTATAGAAGGGCCCTCCCTAACTAACTATGGCTACACCTTC. This sequence joins TRBV19 and TRBJ1-2, with unresolved D. The ends were cut back, 0 bases at V and 0 bases at J, with 14 bases in the middle. This CDR3 comprises 17 residues. In germline, CDR1 is LNHDA, CDR2 SQIVND (reference sequence).

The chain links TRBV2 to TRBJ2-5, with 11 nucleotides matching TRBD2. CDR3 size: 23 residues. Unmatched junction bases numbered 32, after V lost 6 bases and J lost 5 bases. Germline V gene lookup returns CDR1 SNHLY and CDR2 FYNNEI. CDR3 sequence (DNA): TGTGCCAGCAGGTGGCCCTCCTCACACCGGGGCCCCGGAAATAGCGGGGGGGTGGAGACCCAGTACTTC. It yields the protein CASRWPSSHRGPGNSGGVETQYF.

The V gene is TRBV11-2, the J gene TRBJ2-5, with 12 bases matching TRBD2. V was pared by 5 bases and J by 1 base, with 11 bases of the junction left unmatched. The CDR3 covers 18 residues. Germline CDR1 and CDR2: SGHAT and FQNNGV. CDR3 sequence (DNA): TGTGCCAGCAGCCCCAAAACACTAGCGGGGGGCCTCCAAGAGACCCAGTACTTC. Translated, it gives CASSPKTLAGGLQETQYF.

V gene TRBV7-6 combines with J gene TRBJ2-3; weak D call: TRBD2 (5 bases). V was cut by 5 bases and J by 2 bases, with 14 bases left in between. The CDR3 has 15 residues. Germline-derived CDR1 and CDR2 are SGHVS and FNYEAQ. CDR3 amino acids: CASSPRTGPTDTQYF. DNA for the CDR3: TGTGCCAGCAGCCCCAGGACTGGGCCCACAGATACGCAGTATTTT.

The CDR3 DNA reads TGTGCCAGTAGTATATCGAGGCGGGGGGGCACCACCGGGGAGCTGTTTTTT. Its protein product is CASSISRRGGTTGELFF. The chain links TRBV19 to TRBJ2-2, with 9 bases identical to TRBD2. This CDR3 comprises 17 residues. J lost 4 bases, V lost 2 bases, and 8 bases had no gene match. Germline lookup yields CDR1 LNHDA and CDR2 SQIVND (reference sequence).

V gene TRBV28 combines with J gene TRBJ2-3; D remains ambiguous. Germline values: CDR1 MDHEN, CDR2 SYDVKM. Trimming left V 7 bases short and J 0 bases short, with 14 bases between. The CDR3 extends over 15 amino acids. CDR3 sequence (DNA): TGTGCCAGCAACAGAGCATTACCTAGCACAGATACGCAGTATTTT. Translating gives CASNRALPSTDTQYF.

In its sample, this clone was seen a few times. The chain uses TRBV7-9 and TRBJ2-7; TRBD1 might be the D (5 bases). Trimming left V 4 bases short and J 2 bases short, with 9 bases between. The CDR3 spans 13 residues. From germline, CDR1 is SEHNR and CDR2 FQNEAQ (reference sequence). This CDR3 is CASSSGRAYEQYF. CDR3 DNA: TGTGCCAGCAGCTCAGGCAGGGCCTACGAGCAGTACTTC.

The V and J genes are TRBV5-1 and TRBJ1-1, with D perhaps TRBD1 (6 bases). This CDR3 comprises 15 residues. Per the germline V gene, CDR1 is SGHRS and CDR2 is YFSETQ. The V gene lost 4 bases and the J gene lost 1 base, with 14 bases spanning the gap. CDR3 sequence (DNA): TGCGCCAGCAGCGCCCAGGGGCGGGGGAACACTGAAGCTTTCTTT. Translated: CASSAQGRGNTEAFF. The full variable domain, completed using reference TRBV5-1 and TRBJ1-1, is KAGVTQTPRYLIKTRGQQVTLSCSPISGHRSVSWYQQTPGQGLQFLFEYFSETQRNKGNFPGRFSGRQFSNSRSEMNVSTLELGDSALYLCASSAQGRGNTEAFFGQGTRLTVV.

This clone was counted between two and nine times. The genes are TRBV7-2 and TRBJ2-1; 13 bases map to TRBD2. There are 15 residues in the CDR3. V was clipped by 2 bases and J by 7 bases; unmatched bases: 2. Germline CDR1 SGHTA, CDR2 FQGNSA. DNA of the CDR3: TGTGCCAGCAGCTTAACTAGCGGGGGGGCTAATGAGCAGTTCTTC. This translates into CASSLTSGGANEQFF.

The CDR3 DNA follows: TGCGCCAGCAGCCCCCGTGAGGGGGGCGAGCAGTACTTC. Encoded protein: CASSPREGGEQYF. The rearrangement joins TRBV5-1 to TRBJ2-7; perhaps D is TRBD1 or TRBD2 (6 bases each). Per the germline V gene, CDR1 is SGHRS and CDR2 is YFSETQ. The CDR3 length is 13 residues. Trimming took off 4 bases at V and 6 bases at J, with 14 bases between the two ends.

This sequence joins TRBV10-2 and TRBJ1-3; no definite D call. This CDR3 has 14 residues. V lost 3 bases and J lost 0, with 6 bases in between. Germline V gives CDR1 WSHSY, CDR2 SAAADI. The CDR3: CASSDGLSGNTIYF. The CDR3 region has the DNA TGCGCCAGCAGTGACGGCCTCTCTGGAAACACCATATATTTT.

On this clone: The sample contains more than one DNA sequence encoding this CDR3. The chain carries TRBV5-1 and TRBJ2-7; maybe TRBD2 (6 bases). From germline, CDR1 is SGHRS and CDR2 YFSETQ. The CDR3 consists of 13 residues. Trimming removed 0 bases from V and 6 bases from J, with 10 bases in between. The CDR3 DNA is TGCGCCAGCAGCTTGGGGTCCGGGGGCGAGCAGTACTTC. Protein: CASSLGSGGEQYF.

CDR3 DNA: TGTGCCAGCAGCGTGCCTCTAGCTCACATTCGCACTGAAGCTTTCTTT. It codes for CASSVPLAHIRTEAFF. V is TRBV21-1 and J is TRBJ1-1. TRBV21-1 is noted as a pseudogene. The CDR3 runs to 16 residues.

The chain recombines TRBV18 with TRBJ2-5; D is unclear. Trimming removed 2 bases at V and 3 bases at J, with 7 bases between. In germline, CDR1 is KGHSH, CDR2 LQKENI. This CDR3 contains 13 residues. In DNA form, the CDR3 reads TGTGCCAGCTCACCAGGGGTCGAAGAGACCCAGTACTTC. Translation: CASSPGVEETQYF.

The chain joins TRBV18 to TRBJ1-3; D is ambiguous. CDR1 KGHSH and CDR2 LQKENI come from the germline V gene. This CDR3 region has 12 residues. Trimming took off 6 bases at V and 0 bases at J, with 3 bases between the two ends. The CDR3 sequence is CASSPSGNTIYF. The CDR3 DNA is TGTGCCAGCTCGCCCTCTGGAAACACCATATATTTT.

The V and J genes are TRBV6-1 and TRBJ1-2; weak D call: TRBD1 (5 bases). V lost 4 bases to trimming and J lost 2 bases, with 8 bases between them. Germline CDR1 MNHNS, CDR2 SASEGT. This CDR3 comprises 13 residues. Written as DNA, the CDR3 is TGTGCCAGCAGTGTATCAGGGAACTATGGCTACACCTTC. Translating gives CASSVSGNYGYTF.

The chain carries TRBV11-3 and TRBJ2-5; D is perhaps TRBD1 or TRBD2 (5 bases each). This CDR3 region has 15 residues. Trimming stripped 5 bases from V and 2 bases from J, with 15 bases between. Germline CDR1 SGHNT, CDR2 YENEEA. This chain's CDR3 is CASSTRAGRQETQYF. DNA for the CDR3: TGTGCCAGCAGCACTAGGGCAGGGCGGCAAGAGACCCAGTACTTC.

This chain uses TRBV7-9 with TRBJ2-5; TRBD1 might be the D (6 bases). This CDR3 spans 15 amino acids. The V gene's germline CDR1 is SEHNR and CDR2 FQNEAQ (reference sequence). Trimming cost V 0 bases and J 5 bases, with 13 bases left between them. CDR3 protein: CASSLAQGMSETQYF. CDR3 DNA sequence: TGTGCCAGCAGCTTAGCACAGGGCATGAGCGAGACCCAGTACTTC.

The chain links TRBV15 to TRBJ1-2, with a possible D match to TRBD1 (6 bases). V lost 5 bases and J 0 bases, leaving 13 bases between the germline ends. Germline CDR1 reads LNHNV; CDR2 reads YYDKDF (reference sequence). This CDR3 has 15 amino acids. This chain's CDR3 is CATSGDILANYGYTF. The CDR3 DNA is TGTGCCACCAGCGGGGACATTCTAGCTAACTATGGCTACACCTTC.

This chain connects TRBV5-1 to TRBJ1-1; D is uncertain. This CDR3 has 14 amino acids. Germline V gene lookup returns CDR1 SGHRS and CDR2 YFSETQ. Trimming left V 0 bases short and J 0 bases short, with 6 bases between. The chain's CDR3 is CASSLGGLNTEAFF. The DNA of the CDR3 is TGCGCCAGCAGCTTGGGCGGGTTGAACACTGAAGCTTTCTTT.

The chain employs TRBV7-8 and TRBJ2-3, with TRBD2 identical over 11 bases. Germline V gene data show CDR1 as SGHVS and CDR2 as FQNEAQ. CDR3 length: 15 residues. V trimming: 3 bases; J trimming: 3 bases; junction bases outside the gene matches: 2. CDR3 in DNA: TGTGCCAGCAGCTTTAGCGGGGGGGCTACAGATACGCAGTATTTT. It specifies CASSFSGGATDTQYF.